The 29 T cell receptor beta chains in this list originate from one sample, sequenced in a study of blood T cells in healthy people across ages. Primers used in a second PCR of about 7 to 12 cycles were a sample-barcoded 5' primer and a J-beta primer mix. TCRdb itself ran the 5' RACE reads through MiXCR, one entry per CDR3 protein. The data hold 600,000 to 800,000 distinct CDR3 sequences, with around 20% observed a single time. Sequencing was done on a sample of blood. These receptors originate from a man in his 70s in good health.

This clonotype was seen a few times. An end of the junction does not agree with germline; a read error may underlie this. This chain links TRBV3-1 with TRBJ2-5, with D perhaps matching TRBD1 or TRBD2 (5 bases each). The CDR3 totals 13 residues. Germline V gene data show CDR1 as LGHDT and CDR2 as YNNKEL (reference sequence). The CDR3: CASRQADIETQYF. In DNA form, the CDR3 reads TGTGCCAGCAGGCAAGCGGACATAGAGACCCAGTACTTC.

For the CDR3, the DNA is TGTGCCAGCAGCCCTAGGACTAGCGGGAGGATGAACTCCTACAATGAGCAGTTCTTC. This sequence encodes CASSPRTSGRMNSYNEQFF. V gene TRBV11-3 combines with J gene TRBJ2-5; 14 bases are a match to TRBD2. The end of the DNA aligns better with TRBJ2-1, so the J call may be wrong. This CDR3 has 19 residues. In germline, CDR1 is SGHNT, CDR2 YENEEA.

The chain employs TRBV6-2 or TRBV6-3 and TRBJ1-1; no firm D call. Trimming removed 2 bases from V and 1 base from J, with 5 bases in between. The CDR3 is 13 amino acids. Germline V lookup: CDR1 MNHEY, CDR2 SVGEGT. Here the CDR3 DNA reads TGTGCCAGCAGTTACGACGAGAACACTGAAGCTTTCTTT. Translating it yields CASSYDENTEAFF.

The table lists this clonotype with a few counts. The chain recombines TRBV27 with TRBJ1-3; no definite D call. V was clipped by 5 bases and J by 4 bases, with 9 bases between them. CDR1 and CDR2 (germline): MNHEY, SMNVEV (reference sequence). This CDR3 region has 13 residues. The CDR3 here is CASSPYRGNTIYF. CDR3 nucleotide sequence: TGTGCCAGCAGTCCCTATCGGGGAAACACCATATATTTT.

The chain carries TRBV19 and TRBJ1-1, with a tentative D call TRBD1 (6 bases). The CDR3 is 15 amino acids. Germline loops: CDR1 LNHDA, CDR2 SQIVND (reference sequence). V lost 3 bases, J lost 6 bases, and 17 bases lay in between. The CDR3 DNA sequence: TGTGCCAGTAGTATTCAACCCACAGGGTGGGCTGAAGCTTTCTTT. As protein: CASSIQPTGWAEAFF.

Concerning this clonotype itself: Possible read error: a much larger clone is one base away. The chain recombines TRBV4-1 with TRBJ1-2; D is unclear. Looked up from germline, CDR1 is MGHRA and CDR2 is YSYEKL. Trimming cost V 1 base and J 2 bases, with 11 bases left between them. The CDR3 runs to 15 residues. CDR3 in DNA: TGCGCCAGCAGCCAAGGGGGATACTCCAACTATGGCTACACCTTC. Protein sequence: CASSQGGYSNYGYTF.

This clonotype was seen a few times. A much larger clone differs from this one at a single base, so this may be a read error. The chain links TRBV11-1 to TRBJ2-1; a possible D gene is TRBD2 (6 bases). CDR1 SGHAT and CDR2 FQDESV come from the germline V gene (reference sequence). The CDR3 runs to 15 residues. Trimming removed 5 bases from V and 0 bases from J, with 11 bases in between. CDR3 in DNA: TGTGCCAGCAGCATAACCGGGAGCTCCTACAATGAGCAGTTCTTC. As protein: CASSITGSSYNEQFF.

The V and J genes are TRBV5-1 and TRBJ2-5, with 12 bases lining up with TRBD2. The ends lost 4 bases at V and 2 bases at J; junction bases unmatched: 6. Germline-derived CDR1 and CDR2 are SGHRS and YFSETQ. The CDR3 contains 16 residues. The CDR3 reads CASSVSSGRVQETQYF. CDR3 bases: TGCGCCAGCAGCGTGTCTAGCGGGAGGGTTCAAGAGACCCAGTACTTC. Together with reference TRBV5-1 and TRBJ2-5, the CDR3 gives the full variable domain: KAGVTQTPRYLIKTRGQQVTLSCSPISGHRSVSWYQQTPGQGLQFLFEYFSETQRNKGNFPGRFSGRQFSNSRSEMNVSTLELGDSALYLCASSVSSGRVQETQYFGPGTRLLVL.

V usage is TRBV5-1 and J usage is TRBJ2-2; 10 bases fit TRBD2. V lost 4 bases and J lost 6; bases outside the gene matches: 12. Germline V gene sequence: CDR1 SGHRS, CDR2 YFSETQ. The CDR3 spans 17 residues. The CDR3 here is CASSPHSLAGVPGELFF. In DNA form, the CDR3 reads TGCGCCAGCAGCCCCCATTCGCTAGCGGGAGTACCCGGGGAGCTGTTTTTT.

The sample holds a few counts of this clonotype. The chain combines TRBV5-1 with TRBJ2-2, with D unresolved. CDR1 SGHRS and CDR2 YFSETQ come from the germline V gene. Trimming took 4 bases from V and 6 from J, leaving 16 bases between them. The CDR3 is made up of 15 amino acids. CDR3 residues: CASSPWMDKAGELFF. In nucleotides, the CDR3 is TGCGCCAGCAGCCCATGGATGGATAAGGCCGGGGAGCTGTTTTTT.

This clonotype was observed a few times. The chain is built from TRBV29-1 and TRBJ2-3, with a weak D call TRBD2 (6 bases). This CDR3 region has 14 residues. V gave up 4 bases and J gave up 4 bases, with 15 bases separating them. Germline V gene lookup returns CDR1 SQVTM and CDR2 ANQGSEA. CDR3 protein: CSVVDGSGPDTQYF. CDR3 nucleotide sequence: TGCAGCGTTGTGGACGGGAGTGGGCCAGATACGCAGTATTTT.

This clonotype appeared a few times. This CDR3 fails to terminate in the conserved phenylalanine or tryptophan, so it likely reflects a read error. The V and J genes are TRBV20-1 and TRBJ1-2; D gene ambiguous. Germline CDR1 and CDR2: DFQATT and SNEGSKA (reference sequence). V lost 7 bases to trimming and J lost 2 bases, with 14 bases between them. The CDR3 is 13 amino acids. The CDR3 sequence is CSGGGTSNYGYTL. Written as DNA, the CDR3 is TGCAGTGGAGGAGGCACCTCGAACTATGGCTACACCCTC.

The CDR3 DNA sequence: TGTGCCAGCAGGCCCCCGGGACAAAGCTACGAGCAGTACTTC. As protein: CASRPPGQSYEQYF. The chain links TRBV6-2 or TRBV6-3 to TRBJ2-5; the D gene is possibly TRBD1 (6 bases). The J call may be faulty, since TRBJ2-7 better matches the DNA end. Germline V gene data show CDR1 as MNHEY and CDR2 as SVGEGT. The CDR3 consists of 14 residues.

The V gene is TRBV3-1, the J gene TRBJ2-7, with a possible D match to TRBD1 (6 bases). Germline CDR1 and CDR2: LGHDT and YNNKEL (reference sequence). Trimming cost V 0 bases and J 1 base, with 13 bases left between them. The CDR3 covers 16 residues. Written as DNA, the CDR3 is TGTGCCAGCAGCCAAGATTCAGGGGCTCTATCCTACGAGCAGTACTTC. Amino acids: CASSQDSGALSYEQYF.

In its sample, this clonotype was seen many times. The V and J genes are TRBV20-1 and TRBJ2-1; 10 bases align to TRBD2. Looked up from germline, CDR1 is DFQATT and CDR2 is SNEGSKA (reference sequence). Trimming at V came to 5 bases and at J to 7 bases, leaving 2 bases not matched to a gene. The CDR3 runs to 12 residues. CDR3 loop: CSALAGENEQFF. The DNA of the CDR3 is TGCAGTGCTCTAGCGGGAGAGAATGAGCAGTTCTTC.

The rearrangement links TRBV7-2 to TRBJ2-7; D not resolved. CDR1 is SGHTA and CDR2 is FQGNSA in the germline V gene. This CDR3 is 12 amino acids long. V gave up 1 base and J gave up 5 bases, with 6 bases separating them. CDR3 nucleotides: TGTGCCAGCAGCTTAGTGTCCAACGAGCAGTACTTC. The encoded protein is CASSLVSNEQYF.

This clonotype has more than one count but fewer than ten. This chain joins TRBV29-1 and TRBJ2-3; tentatively, D is TRBD1 or TRBD2 (5 bases each). CDR1 and CDR2 (germline): SQVTM, ANQGSEA. This CDR3 has 13 residues. The germline V and J ends were trimmed by 4 bases and 1 base, with 9 bases remaining between them. The DNA for the CDR3 is TGCAGCGTTGCCCGGGACGGCACAGATACGCAGTATTTT. Its protein product is CSVARDGTDTQYF.

The genes are TRBV20-1 and TRBJ2-5; 11 bases fit TRBD2. The CDR3 runs to 14 residues. Germline loops: CDR1 DFQATT, CDR2 SNEGSKA (reference sequence). V was clipped by 3 bases and J by 3 bases; unmatched bases: 3. For the CDR3, the DNA is TGCAGTGCTAGCGGGGGACTAGCGGAAGAGACCCAGTACTTC. Translation gives CSASGGLAEETQYF.

This clonotype was seen only a few times. The chain uses TRBV20-1 and TRBJ2-3; D possibly corresponds to TRBD2 (6 bases). There are 13 residues in the CDR3. Trimming shortened V by 4 bases and J by 2 bases, and 10 bases separated the two germline ends. Germline V lookup: CDR1 DFQATT, CDR2 SNEGSKA (reference sequence). The CDR3 DNA reads TGCAGTGCTAAGAAGCGGGCCACAGATACGCAGTATTTT. It is translated as CSAKKRATDTQYF.

This chain uses TRBV5-6 with TRBJ2-5, with 10 bases identical to TRBD1. This CDR3 comprises 17 residues. The V segment lost 4 bases and the J segment 2 bases; nucleotides outside the gene matches: 11. Germline loops: CDR1 SGHDT, CDR2 YYEEEE. This CDR3 reads CASSIRPGQGTQETQYF. The CDR3 DNA is TGTGCCAGCAGCATCCGGCCGGGACAGGGGACTCAAGAGACCCAGTACTTC.

This chain links TRBV20-1 with TRBJ2-3; D may be TRBD1 (6 bases). The J call may be in error: the DNA end matches TRBJ1-5 better. The germline V gene has CDR1 DFQATT and CDR2 SNEGSKA (reference sequence). The CDR3 runs to 15 residues. The CDR3 coding sequence is TGCAGTGCCGCGAATGGGGGGGCAGGCACAGATACGCAGCATTTT. Translation: CSAANGGAGTDTQHF.

This clonotype has ten or more counts. Here the CDR3 DNA reads TGCAGCGCTGGACTAGCGGGACACTACGAGCAGTACTTC. It translates to CSAGLAGHYEQYF. The chain joins TRBV29-1 to TRBJ2-7; 12 nucleotides agree with TRBD2. CDR1 is SQVTM and CDR2 is ANQGSEA in the germline V gene. J was trimmed by 3 bases and V by 7 bases; bases with no gene match: 4. The CDR3 is made up of 13 amino acids.

The CDR3 reads CASGPRGNEQFF. The CDR3 nucleotides read TGTGCCAGCGGCCCCCGGGGCAATGAGCAGTTCTTC. The chain uses TRBV12-3 or TRBV12-4 and TRBJ2-1, with a tentative D call TRBD2 (5 bases). The length of the CDR3 is 12 residues. V lost 8 bases and J 6 bases, leaving 11 bases between the germline ends.

CDR3 DNA sequence: TGTGCCAGCAGTGACGCGACAGGGAACGAGCAGTACTTC. Translated: CASSDATGNEQYF. V gene TRBV6-5 combines with J gene TRBJ2-5, with 7 bases matching TRBD1. TRBJ2-7 matches the DNA end more closely, so the J call is doubtful. The CDR3 contains 13 residues. Germline CDR1 is MNHEY and CDR2 is SVGAGI.

The V call is TRBV12-3 or TRBV12-4, the J call TRBJ2-1, with a weak D call TRBD1 (6 bases). Trimming cost V 5 bases and J 9 bases, with 11 bases left between them. This CDR3 is 12 amino acids long. CDR3 protein: CASSEDSLEQFF. The CDR3 DNA reads as TGTGCCAGCAGTGAGGACAGCCTTGAGCAGTTCTTC.

The chain is built from TRBV5-1 and TRBJ2-3; the D is unclear. Trimming left V 0 bases short and J 0 bases short, with 11 bases between. Germline assignment: CDR1 SGHRS and CDR2 YFSETQ. The CDR3 extends over 16 amino acids. The chain's CDR3 is CASSLGGSTSTDTQYF. DNA for the CDR3: TGCGCCAGCAGCTTGGGAGGAAGCACTAGCACAGATACGCAGTATTTT.

This rearrangement joins TRBV2 to TRBJ2-5, with a tentative D call TRBD2 (6 bases). The germline V gene encodes CDR1 SNHLY and CDR2 FYNNEI. CDR3 length equals 13 residues. The ends were cut back, 1 base at V and 5 bases at J, with 8 bases in the middle. CDR3 DNA: TGTGCCAGCAGTGAAGATAGCGGCGAGACCCAGTACTTC. It is translated as CASSEDSGETQYF. The variable domain in full, completed from reference TRBV2 and TRBJ2-5, reads EPEVTQTPSHQVTQMGQEVILRCVPISNHLYFYWYRQILGQKVEFLVSFYNNEISEKSEIFDDQFSVERPDGSNFTLKIRSTKLEDSAMYFCASSEDSGETQYFGPGTRLLVL.

The chain couples TRBV7-2 to TRBJ2-7, with D perhaps matching TRBD1 (5 bases). The length of the CDR3 is 14 residues. Trimming took off 0 bases at V and 7 bases at J, with 13 bases between the two ends. The germline V gene has CDR1 SGHTA and CDR2 FQGNSA. CDR3 region: CASSLAPGLGEQYF. DNA for the CDR3: TGTGCCAGCAGCTTAGCACCAGGGTTGGGGGAGCAGTACTTC. Full variable domain (outside the CDR3, taken from reference TRBV7-2 and TRBJ2-7): GAGVSQSPSNKVTEKGKDVELRCDPISGHTALYWYRQSLGQGLEFLIYFQGNSAPDKSGLPSDRFSAERTGGSVSTLTIQRTQQEDSAVYLCASSLAPGLGEQYFGPGTRLTVT.

This clonotype was found a few times. V and J are TRBV5-1 and TRBJ2-1, with TRBD2 matching 8 bases. This CDR3 is 16 amino acids long. V was clipped by 4 bases and J by 3 bases; unmatched bases: 9. Germline V gives CDR1 SGHRS, CDR2 YFSETQ. CDR3: CASSRAGGGIYNEQFF. Here the CDR3 DNA reads TGCGCCAGCAGCAGGGCCGGGGGGGGGATCTACAATGAGCAGTTCTTC.